The source of this T cell receptor (beta chain) is a study of T cell responses to AZD1222 COVID-19 vaccine. Libraries were prepared by immunoSEQ multiplex PCR; TCRdb keeps only in-frame clonotypes and omits some of them. This sample yields about 150,000 clones, of which 88% are seen a single time; 3.1% belongs to the top ten. CDR1 is LGHNA, CDR2 YSLEER, per germline. V gave up 0 bases and J gave up 8 bases, with 13 bases separating them. The length of the CDR3 is 15 residues. The sequence was obtained from an adult in good health. The chain is built from TRBV4-3 and TRBJ1-4; TRBD1 is a possible D gene (5 bases). The source material was peripheral blood, sampled on day 0 of AZD1222 vaccination. The CDR3 DNA sequence: TGCGCCAGCAGCCAAGATCCCGGGGGTAGCGAAAAACTGTTTTTT. Its protein product is CASSQDPGGSEKLFF.